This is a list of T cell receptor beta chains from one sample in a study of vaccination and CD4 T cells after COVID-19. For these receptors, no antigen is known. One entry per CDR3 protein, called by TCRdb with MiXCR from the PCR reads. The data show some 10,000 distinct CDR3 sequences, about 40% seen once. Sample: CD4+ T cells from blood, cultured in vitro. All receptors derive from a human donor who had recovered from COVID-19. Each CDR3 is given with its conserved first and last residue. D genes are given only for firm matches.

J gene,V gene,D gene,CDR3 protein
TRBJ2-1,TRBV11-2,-,CASSLRASGGLRHEQFF
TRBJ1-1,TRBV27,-,CASSLKPNTEAFF
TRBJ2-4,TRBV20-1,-,CSAPRIAKNIQYF
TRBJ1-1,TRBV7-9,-,CASSFGANTEAFF
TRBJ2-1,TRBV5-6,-,CASSRTGTRGNEQFF
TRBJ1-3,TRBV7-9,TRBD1,CASSRTGAGNTIYF
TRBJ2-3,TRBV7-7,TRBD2,CASSLGRGALTDTQYF
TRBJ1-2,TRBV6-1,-,CAMGGRGLSYTF
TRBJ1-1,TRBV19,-,CASSILGPSEAFF
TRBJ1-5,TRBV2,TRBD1,CASRLQGVTNQPQHF
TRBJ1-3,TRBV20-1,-,CSAGLGGNTIYF
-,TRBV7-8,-,CASSSRWGYEQYF
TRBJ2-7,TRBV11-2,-,CASSPRARGGDRQYF
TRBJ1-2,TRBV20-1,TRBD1,CSARARQGSWGYTF
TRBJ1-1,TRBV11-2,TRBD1,CASTDVRGRGEAFF
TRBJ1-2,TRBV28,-,CASTLQGLDYGYTF
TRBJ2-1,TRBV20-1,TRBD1,CSARPRDRGDNEQFF
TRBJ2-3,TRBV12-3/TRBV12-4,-,CASSFGWRSSTDTQYF
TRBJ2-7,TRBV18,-,CASSSGTEYEQYF